The rows below give T cell receptor beta chains drawn from one sample of a study of blood T cell repertoires in COVID-19. Libraries were prepared by immunoSEQ multiplex PCR; TCRdb keeps only in-frame clonotypes and omits some of them. The sample includes roughly 34,000 clones, 80% to 90% of them seen just once. Sample: peripheral blood. The receptors come from an elderly woman with active or convalescent COVID-19. CDR3s include the opening cysteine and the closing phenylalanine or tryptophan. The D gene is left open where the match is weak. The size of a clone is reported for some rows only, either as once, few or many, or as a class for expanded clones.

j_call clone_size v_call d_call cdr3_aa cdr3_nt
TRBJ2-1 . TRBV7-9 . CASSEASEQFF TGTGCCAGCAGCGAGGCCTCCGAGCAGTTCTTC
TRBJ1-2 . TRBV18 . CASSPLHSAGGYTF TGTGCCAGCTCACCATTGCATAGCGCGGGTGGCTACACCTTC
TRBJ1-1 . TRBV2 . CASSAWGGNTEAFF TGTGCCAGCAGTGCATGGGGGGGGAACACTGAAGCTTTCTTT
TRBJ1-5 . TRBV28 . CASTPGLRPQHF TGTGCCAGCACCCCCGGTTTACGGCCCCAGCATTTT
TRBJ2-7 . TRBV7-9 . CASSFASGQSSYEQYF TGTGCCAGCAGCTTCGCATCAGGACAGAGCTCCTACGAGCAGTACTTC
TRBJ1-4 . TRBV2 TRBD1 CASSEGGTGNEKLFF TGTGCCAGCAGTGAGGGCGGGACAGGGAATGAAAAACTGTTTTTT
TRBJ1-3 few TRBV5-1 . CASSGGPGTPDEDTIYF TGCGCCAGCAGCGGAGGCCCCGGGACTCCAGACGAGGACACCATATATTTT
TRBJ1-1 . TRBV11-2 . CASSLGGVKEFF TGTGCCAGCAGCTTGGGGGGGGTGAAGGAGTTCTTT
TRBJ1-2 . TRBV28 TRBD1 CASSPGQGTGGYTF TGTGCCAGCAGTCCGGGACAGGGAACAGGAGGCTACACCTTC
TRBJ2-2 . TRBV30 . CAWSVYGGTGELFF TGTGCCTGGAGTGTCTACGGCGGGACCGGGGAGCTGTTTTTT
TRBJ2-4 . TRBV6-5 TRBD1 CASSYSTQGAQNIQYF TGTGCCAGCAGTTACTCCACACAGGGGGCTCAGAACATTCAGTACTTC
TRBJ1-1 . TRBV5-8 TRBD1 CASSMGDRVGTEAFF TGTGCCAGCAGCATGGGGGACAGGGTGGGCACTGAAGCTTTCTTT
TRBJ1-2 once TRBV7-8 TRBD1 CASSLWDRDYGYTF TGTGCCAGCAGCCTATGGGACAGGGACTATGGCTACACCTTC
TRBJ2-7 . TRBV10-3 . CAISESGAYEQYF TGTGCCATCAGTGAGTCAGGGGCCTACGAGCAGTACTTC
TRBJ2-7 . TRBV2 TRBD2 CASSEGGTSSYEQYF TGTGCCAGCAGTGAAGGGGGGACTAGCTCCTACGAGCAGTACTTC
TRBJ2-5 . TRBV6-1 TRBD2 CASSEPGLAGGSRETQYF TGTGCCAGCAGTGAACCGGGATTAGCGGGGGGGTCTCGAGAGACCCAGTACTTC
TRBJ2-2 . TRBV19 TRBD2 CASSTRLAGGPNTGELFF TGTGCCAGTAGTACAAGACTAGCGGGGGGGCCGAACACCGGGGAGCTGTTTTTT
TRBJ2-5 . TRBV3-1/TRBV3-2 . CASSRGALRKETQYF TGTGCCAGCTCAAGGGGCGCGTTGAGAAAAGAGACCCAGTACTTC
TRBJ2-3 . TRBV5-1 . CASSYGVGTDTQYF TGCGCCAGCAGCTACGGGGTTGGAACAGATACGCAGTATTTT
TRBJ1-2 . TRBV7-2 . CASSWQANYGYTF TGTGCCAGCAGCTGGCAGGCTAACTATGGCTACACCTTC
TRBJ1-1 . TRBV5-1 . CASSGGQRALNTEAFF TGCGCCAGCAGCGGCGGACAGAGAGCATTGAACACTGAAGCTTTCTTT
TRBJ1-1 . TRBV12-3/TRBV12-4 . CASSLWGDEAFF TGTGCCAGCAGTTTATGGGGAGATGAAGCTTTCTTT
TRBJ1-2 . TRBV10-3 . CAISEAKQGMDGYTF TGTGCCATCAGTGAGGCTAAACAGGGTATGGATGGCTACACCTTC
TRBJ2-1 . TRBV10-3 . CAISYLDEQFF TGTGCCATCAGTTATCTCGATGAGCAGTTCTTC
TRBJ2-7 once TRBV15 . CATSRAGSSYEQYF TGTGCCACCAGCAGAGCGGGTAGCTCCTACGAGCAGTACTTC
TRBJ2-3 . TRBV3-1/TRBV3-2 . CASSGRTITDTQYF TGTGCCAGCAGTGGGAGGACCATCACAGATACGCAGTATTTT
TRBJ1-1 . TRBV4-2 . CASRLVTLGGLPEAFF TGTGCCAGCAGACTCGTCACCCTTGGAGGTTTGCCTGAAGCTTTCTTT
TRBJ1-6 . TRBV6-5 . CASSPRYLQLHF TGTGCCAGCAGTCCTCGTTACCTACAGCTCCACTTT
TRBJ1-1 . TRBV4-1 TRBD1 CASSHTQGGKNTEAFF TGCGCCAGCAGCCATACACAGGGGGGGAAGAACACTGAAGCTTTCTTT
TRBJ2-3 few TRBV4-1 TRBD2 CASSQDRTGGLTDTQYF TGCGCCAGCAGCCAAGATCGTACGGGGGGGCTCACAGATACGCAGTATTTT
TRBJ1-2 . TRBV19 . CASSNGGSGGYTF TGTGCCAGTAGTAACGGGGGGAGTGGTGGCTACACCTTC
TRBJ2-7 . TRBV5-8 . CASSKGTLDYEQYF TGTGCCAGCAGCAAAGGGACTCTGGACTACGAGCAGTACTTC
TRBJ2-1 . TRBV6-6 TRBD2 CASLRTSGGLEQFF TGTGCCAGCCTACGGACTAGCGGGGGACTTGAGCAGTTCTTC
TRBJ2-1 . TRBV5-4 TRBD1 CASSLAFRGLGGNEQFF TGTGCCAGCAGCTTGGCCTTCAGGGGGCTAGGTGGCAATGAGCAGTTCTTC
TRBJ1-2 few TRBV16 . CASSPENSGIANYGYTF TGTGCCAGCAGCCCTGAGAACAGCGGAATTGCTAACTATGGCTACACCTTC
TRBJ1-4 . TRBV3-1/TRBV3-2 . CASSRNVGTSATNEKLFF TGTGCCAGCAGCCGAAATGTGGGGACAAGTGCAACTAATGAAAAACTGTTTTTT
TRBJ2-1 . TRBV19 TRBD2 CASTDSGAYNEQFF TGTGCCAGTACTGATAGCGGGGCCTACAATGAGCAGTTCTTC
TRBJ1-6 . TRBV5-1 . CASSPDMSSYNSPLHF TGCGCCAGCAGTCCGGACATGAGCTCCTATAATTCACCCCTCCACTTT
TRBJ2-3 . TRBV7-9 . CASSFGGTDTQYF TGTGCCAGCAGCTTCGGAGGCACAGATACGCAGTATTTT